The present T cell receptor beta chain was sequenced within a study of blood T cell repertoires in COVID-19 (dated by TCRdb to between 2020 and 2021). Looking at the study overall: Samples covering the acute and convalescent phases of COVID-19 were provided by collaborators in the United States, Italy and Spain. The material from the prospective study consisted of cDNA or gDNA derived from T cells, B-cell-depleted T cells, or PBMCs. The repertoires were made available in a free public database intended to serve as a resource for research on the immune response to SARS-CoV-2. Where available, HLA class I and class II types were taken from metadata supplied by the sample provider and were not determined by assay-based typing. The dataset comprised deeply sampled blood TCRbeta repertoires from subjects exposed to, actively infected with, or recovered from COVID-19. Samples came from the ongoing ImmuneRACE study (first 160 participants) plus 1,254 subjects from 6 global collaborators. Sample metadata almost always included a de-identified subject ID, COVID-19 status, age in years and sex.

This clone was found once. There is no known antigen for this receptor. Base qualities were left out, and no much larger clone turns up one base away. Each collaborating institution followed its own protocols to collect whole blood in K2EDTA tubes. For TCRbeta analysis, collaborators shipped samples in one of three forms: frozen whole blood, isolated PBMCs, or DNA extracted from either of those sample types. V and J are trimmed by 6 bases and 0 bases, and the gene matches miss 11 bases of the junction. The CDR3, cysteine through phenylalanine, is 17 amino acids long. Just the 51-base CDR3 DNA is kept, in frame starting at base 1. Based on the germline V gene, the CDR1 and CDR2 sequences are MNHEY and SVGEGT. The immunoSEQ Assay, a bias-controlled multiplex PCR, was used to amplify TCRbeta CDR3 regions from genomic DNA. Regarding the original processing steps: The number of nucleated cells in each sample was estimated by amplification of reference gene primers within the assay. To quantify the absolute abundance of each unique TCRbeta CDR3 rearrangement, sequence reads were collapsed and filtered. Productive Simpson clonality was computed per sample as the square root of Simpson's diversity index over productive rearrangements. Not all clones reach the TCRdb copy of this immuneACCESS table, which keeps in-frame sequences only. Checked studies attribute under half of the gap to unresolved V genes and leave the rest unexplained. Clone size and the V and J calls come from that table; the DNA yielded D and trimming. The sample has 200,000 or so clones on record, 70% to 90% of them singletons. 2% to 2.5% of the sample is held by the ten biggest clonotypes.

Overall study results and their limits: How much clinical and demographic metadata was included differed by source and by participant, and the metadata was provided uncurated.

This TCR was recovered from a woman aged 45-59 years with acute or convalescent COVID-19. Sequencing was carried out using peripheral blood. Here the chain combines TRBV6-2 or TRBV6-3 and TRBJ1-3; the central 7 bases match TRBD1. The nucleotides are TGTGCCAGCAGCCGGACCGGGACAGAGATCTCTGGAAACACCATATATTTT. This yields the protein CASSRTGTEISGNTIYF.